This TCR beta chain originates from a study of blood T cells in healthy people across ages. This clonotype was detected only a few times. For the second PCR, which ran for roughly 6 to 12 cycles, a sample-barcoded 5' primer and a J-beta primer mix were used. TCRdb analysed the 5' RACE reads with MiXCR anew, one entry per CDR3 protein. The sample gives about 1.5 million distinct CDR3 sequences, roughly two fifths of which show up once; around 4% is in the top ten. Germline V lookup: CDR1 SGHAT, CDR2 FQNNGV. Trimming stripped 1 base from V and 1 base from J, with 10 bases between. This CDR3 has 15 amino acids.

The receptor's source is a woman between 18 and 30 years old in good health. The V gene is TRBV11-2, the J gene TRBJ1-2; the D is unclear. Sequenced sample: blood. The CDR3 here is CASSLGPGGNYGYTF. The CDR3 nucleotides are TGTGCCAGCAGCTTAGGGCCGGGTGGTAACTATGGCTACACCTTC.